The clone carrying this T cell receptor beta chain came up a few times. The source of the sample is a study of blood T cell repertoires in COVID-19. About the research overall: COVID-19 samples, acute and convalescent, were from the United States, Italy and Spain. PBMCs, B-cell-depleted T cells, or T cells provided the cDNA or gDNA that made up the material.

In the authors' workflow: For nucleated cells, counts were estimated from reference gene primer amplification. Clones were sequenced by immunoSEQ multiplex PCR, and TCRdb holds only the in-frame ones, with some missing. The V and J calls and clone size were taken over from that table, and D and trimming were inferred from the DNA. The table includes 200,000 to 250,000 clones, around three quarters detected once. Germline-derived CDR1 and CDR2 are SGHDT and YYEEEE. The CDR3 is made up of 11 amino acids. Trimming stripped 3 bases from V and 3 bases from J, with 4 bases between. The V gene is TRBV5-6, the J gene TRBJ2-7, with D hard to call. Sequencing was carried out using peripheral blood. This receptor was taken from a woman aged 70-85 years with acute or convalescent COVID-19. The CDR3 spells CASSSYYEQYV. The DNA of the CDR3 is TGTGCCAGCAGCTCCTACTACGAGCAGTACGTC.